Below, one T cell receptor (beta chain) is given with its context. Antigen: not known. V trimming: 6 bases; J trimming: 7 bases; junction bases outside the gene matches: 8. The CDR3 is 15 amino acids. Germline CDR1 and CDR2: MNHEY and SMNVEV (reference sequence). Data came from immunoSEQ multiplex PCR; TCRdb stores just in-frame clones and leaves some out. The sample shows over 20,000 clones, around 97% of them seen only once. This specimen comes from a study of B cell selection in AIRE deficiency. Points from the study as a whole: Roughly 31% of healthy-donor shared Treg TCRbeta sequences appeared in patient Tconv cells. Of 3657 shared Treg TCRbeta sequences, roughly 31% were healthy-donor-only and around 8.6% patient-only. Only TCRbeta was sequenced; about 35% of shared healthy Treg sequences appeared in Tconv. Shared Treg sequences were biased toward short CDR3s with few non-templated nucleotide insertions.

Sorting defined conventional CD4 T cells as CD4+CD127+. This receptor was taken from a human donor with AIRE deficiency. The genes are TRBV27 and TRBJ2-5; the match to TRBD2 covers 13 bases. Sequencing was carried out using conventional CD4+ T cells sorted from PBMCs. CDR3: CASRGTSGIIGTQYF. CDR3 DNA sequence: TGTGCCAGCAGAGGGACTAGCGGGATTATCGGGACCCAGTACTTC.